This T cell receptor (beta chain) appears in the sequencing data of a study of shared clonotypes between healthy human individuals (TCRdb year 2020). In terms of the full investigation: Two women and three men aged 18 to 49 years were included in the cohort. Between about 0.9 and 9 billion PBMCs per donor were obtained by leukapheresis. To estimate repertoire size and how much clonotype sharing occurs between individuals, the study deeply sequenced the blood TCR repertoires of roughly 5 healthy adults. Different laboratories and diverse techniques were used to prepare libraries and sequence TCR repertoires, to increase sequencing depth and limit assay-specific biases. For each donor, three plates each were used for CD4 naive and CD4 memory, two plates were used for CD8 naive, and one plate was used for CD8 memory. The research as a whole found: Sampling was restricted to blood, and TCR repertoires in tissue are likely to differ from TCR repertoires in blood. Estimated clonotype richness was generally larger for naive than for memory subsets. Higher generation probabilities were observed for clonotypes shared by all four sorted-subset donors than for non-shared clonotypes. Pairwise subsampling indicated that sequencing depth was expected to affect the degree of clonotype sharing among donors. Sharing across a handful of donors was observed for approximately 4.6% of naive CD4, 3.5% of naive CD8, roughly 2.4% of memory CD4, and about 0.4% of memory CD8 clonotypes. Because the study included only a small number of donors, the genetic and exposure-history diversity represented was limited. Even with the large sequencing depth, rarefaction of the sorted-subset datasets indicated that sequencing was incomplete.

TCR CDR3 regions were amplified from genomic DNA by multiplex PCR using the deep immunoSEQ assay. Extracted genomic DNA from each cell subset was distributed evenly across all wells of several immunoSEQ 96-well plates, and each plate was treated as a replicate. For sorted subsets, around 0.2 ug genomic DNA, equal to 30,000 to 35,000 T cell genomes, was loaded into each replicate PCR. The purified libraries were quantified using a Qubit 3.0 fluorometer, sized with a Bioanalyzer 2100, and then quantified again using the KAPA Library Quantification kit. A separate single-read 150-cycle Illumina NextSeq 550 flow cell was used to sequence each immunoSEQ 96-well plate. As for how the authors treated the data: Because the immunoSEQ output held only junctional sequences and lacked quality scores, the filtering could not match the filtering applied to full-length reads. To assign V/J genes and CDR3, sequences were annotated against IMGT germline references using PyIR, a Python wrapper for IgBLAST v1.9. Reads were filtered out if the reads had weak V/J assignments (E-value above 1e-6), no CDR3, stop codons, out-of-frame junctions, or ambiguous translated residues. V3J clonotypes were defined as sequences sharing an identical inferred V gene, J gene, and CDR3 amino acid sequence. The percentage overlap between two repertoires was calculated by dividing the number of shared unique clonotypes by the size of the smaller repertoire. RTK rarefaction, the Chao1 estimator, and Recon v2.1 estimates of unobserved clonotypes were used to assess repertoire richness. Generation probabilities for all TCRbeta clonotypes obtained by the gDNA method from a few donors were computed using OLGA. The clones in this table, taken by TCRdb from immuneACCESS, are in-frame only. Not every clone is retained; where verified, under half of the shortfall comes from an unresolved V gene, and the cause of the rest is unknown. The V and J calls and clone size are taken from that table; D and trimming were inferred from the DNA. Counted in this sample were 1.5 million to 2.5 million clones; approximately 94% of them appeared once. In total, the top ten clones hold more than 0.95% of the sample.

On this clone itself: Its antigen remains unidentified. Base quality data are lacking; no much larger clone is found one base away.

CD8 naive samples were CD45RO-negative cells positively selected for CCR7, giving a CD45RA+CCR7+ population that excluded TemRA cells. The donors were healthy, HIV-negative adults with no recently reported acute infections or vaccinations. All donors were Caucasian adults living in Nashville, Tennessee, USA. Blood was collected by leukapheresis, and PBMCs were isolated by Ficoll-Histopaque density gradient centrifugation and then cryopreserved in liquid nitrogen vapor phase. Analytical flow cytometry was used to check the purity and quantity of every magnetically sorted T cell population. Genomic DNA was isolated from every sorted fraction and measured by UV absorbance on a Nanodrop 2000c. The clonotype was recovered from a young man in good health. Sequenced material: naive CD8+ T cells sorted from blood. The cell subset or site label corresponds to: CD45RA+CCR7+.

The DNA reads TGTGCCAGCAGTTTATCCCGATTAGGGGTCTATGGCTACACCTTC. The resulting protein is CASSLSRLGVYGYTF. Recombination joined TRBV28 with TRBJ1-2, and TRBD1 may be the D gene, going by 5 matching bases. The CDR3 runs 15 residues from the cysteine to the phenylalanine. Only CDR3 DNA is held: 45 bases, read in frame from base 1. Cut back by 1 base and 4 bases, the V and J ends lie 13 bases apart. Per the germline V gene, MDHEN is the CDR1 and SYDVKM is the CDR2.